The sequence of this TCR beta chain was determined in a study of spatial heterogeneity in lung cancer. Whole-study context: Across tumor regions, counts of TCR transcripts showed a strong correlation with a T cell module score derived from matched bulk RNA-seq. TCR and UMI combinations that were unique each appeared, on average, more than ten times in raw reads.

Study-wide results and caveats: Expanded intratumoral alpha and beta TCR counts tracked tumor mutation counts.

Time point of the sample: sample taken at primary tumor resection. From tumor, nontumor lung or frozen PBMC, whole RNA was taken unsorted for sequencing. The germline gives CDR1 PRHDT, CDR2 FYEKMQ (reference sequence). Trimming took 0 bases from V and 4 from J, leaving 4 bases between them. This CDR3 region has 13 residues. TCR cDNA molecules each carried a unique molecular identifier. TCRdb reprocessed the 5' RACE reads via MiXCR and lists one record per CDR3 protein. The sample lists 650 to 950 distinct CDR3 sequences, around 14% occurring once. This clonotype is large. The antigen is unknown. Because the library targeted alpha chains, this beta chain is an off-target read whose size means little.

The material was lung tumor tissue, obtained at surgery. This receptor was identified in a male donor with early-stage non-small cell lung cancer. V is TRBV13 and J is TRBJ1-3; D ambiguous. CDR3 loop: CASSLGQGNTIYF. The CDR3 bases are TGTGCCAGCAGCTTAGGGCAGGGAAACACCATATATTTT.